This T cell receptor beta chain was captured by sequencing in a study of PD-L1 blockade in urothelial cancer. Study at large: Blood was subjected to analysis at 3 weeks (second dose) and 6 weeks following treatment start.

The CDR3 has 16 residues. CDR1 ENHRY and CDR2 SYGVKD come from the germline V gene. V lost 4 bases to trimming and J lost 6 bases; unmatched junction nucleotides: 9. Every PCR got spiked synthetic TCR analog templates. Sequencing was performed with immunoSEQ multiplex PCR; in TCRdb, only in-frame clones are kept and a portion is missing. The table records about 30,000 clones, approximately 87% of them present only once. Time point noted: pretreatment peripheral blood. V gene TRBV10-3 combines with J gene TRBJ2-1, with 10 bases aligning to TRBD2. The starting material was PBMCs, obtained around atezolizumab (anti-PD-L1) treatment. This TCR derives from a man aged 60 to 75 with urothelial cancer. The CDR3 reads CAISVSTSGPINEQFF. In DNA form, the CDR3 reads TGTGCCATCAGTGTGTCGACTAGCGGGCCGATCAATGAGCAGTTCTTC.